This T cell receptor (beta chain) was sequenced for a study of T cell responses to AZD1222 COVID-19 vaccine. Notes on the study in general: Spike-specific TCR breadth rose after two AZD1222 doses, and depth rose as well. Researchers report vaccine-associated CD4 TCRs spanning spike, with dominance at 160-218 and 743-854.

Using immunoSEQ multiplex PCR, the repertoire was profiled, and TCRdb retains in-frame clones only, with some absent. The repertoire holds over 100,000 clones, with 88% as singletons. As for this clone: Its cognate antigen is unknown.

Germline assignment: CDR1 MNHNS and CDR2 SASEGT. Germline trimming cut 2 bases from V and 4 bases from J; bases unmatched to any gene: 9. The CDR3 is 16 residues long. The source material was peripheral blood, sampled on day 0 of AZD1222 vaccination. V and J are TRBV6-1 and TRBJ2-7, with 9 positions matching TRBD1. This sequence originates from an adult in good health. The CDR3 DNA follows: TGTGCCAGCAGTGAATGGGGACAGGGAAGCCCATACGAGCAGTACTTC. It codes for CASSEWGQGSPYEQYF.